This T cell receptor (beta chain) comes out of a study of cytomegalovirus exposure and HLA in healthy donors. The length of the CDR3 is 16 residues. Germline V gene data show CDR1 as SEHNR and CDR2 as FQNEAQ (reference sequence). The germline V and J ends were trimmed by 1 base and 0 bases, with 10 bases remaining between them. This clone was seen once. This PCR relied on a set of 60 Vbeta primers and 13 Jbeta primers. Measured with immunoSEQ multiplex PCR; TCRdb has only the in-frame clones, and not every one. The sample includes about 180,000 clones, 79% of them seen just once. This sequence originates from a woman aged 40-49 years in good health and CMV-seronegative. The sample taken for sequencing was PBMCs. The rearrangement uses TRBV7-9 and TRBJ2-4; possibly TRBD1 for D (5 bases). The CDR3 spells CASSLEGWAAKNIQYF. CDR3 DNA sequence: TGTGCCAGCAGCTTAGAGGGGTGGGCAGCCAAAAACATTCAGTACTTC.